Each of the 13 T cell receptor beta chains below was sequenced from the same sample in a study of shared clonotypes between healthy human individuals. The assay was immunoSEQ multiplex PCR, and TCRdb's table has in-frame clones only and misses some. The data contain about 730,000 clones, 72% of them singletons. What was sequenced was memory CD4+ T cells sorted from blood. Subset indicated: CD45RA-negative fraction. Receptors originate from a woman aged 25 to 45 in good health.

This clone was seen repeatedly, ten times or more. This chain uses TRBV28 with TRBJ2-3; D is tentatively TRBD1 or TRBD2 (5 bases each). Trimming removed 6 bases from V and 2 bases from J, with 15 bases in between. The germline V gene has CDR1 MDHEN and CDR2 SYDVKM. The CDR3 length is 15 residues. The DNA for the CDR3 is TGTGCCAGCAGCTTAGGGGTCGGGGCCACAGATACGCAGTATTTT. Its translation: CASSLGVGATDTQYF.

This sequence joins TRBV28 and TRBJ1-2; D call uncertain. CDR1 and CDR2 from the germline V gene are MDHEN and SYDVKM. Trimming took 4 bases from V and 5 from J, leaving 14 bases between them. The CDR3 runs 14 residues. The CDR3 here is CASSSGRRGYGYTF. Here the CDR3 DNA reads TGTGCCAGCAGTTCGGGCCGGCGGGGATATGGCTACACCTTC.

The genes are TRBV10-3 and TRBJ2-6; 10 nucleotides align to TRBD1. The CDR3 runs 18 residues. With V trimmed by 9 bases and J by 4 bases, 15 bases remained unmatched. The germline CDR1 and CDR2 sequences are ENHRY and SYGVKD. CDR3 loop: CAIRNSGTGAVGANVLTF. CDR3 nucleotide sequence: TGTGCCATTAGGAACAGCGGGACAGGGGCAGTCGGGGCCAACGTCCTGACTTTC.

Comment on this clone: Given a much more abundant clone one base away, this may be a read error. The same CDR3 can be traced to other DNA sequences in this sample. The chain recombines TRBV28 with TRBJ2-1; D unresolved. CDR3 length equals 11 residues. V was trimmed by 4 bases and J by 4 bases, leaving 2 bases between them. Per the germline V gene, CDR1 is MDHEN and CDR2 is SYDVKM. DNA of the CDR3: TGTGCCAGCAGTTCTTACAATGAGCAGTTCTTC. This sequence encodes CASSSYNEQFF. Variable domain in full (rest from reference TRBV28 and TRBJ2-1): DVKVTQSSRYLVKRTGEKVFLECVQDMDHENMFWYRQDPGLGLRLIYFSYDVKMKEKGDIPEGYSVSREKKERFSLILESASTNQTSMYLCASSSYNEQFFGPGTRLTVL.

The V call is TRBV7-8, the J call TRBJ2-5, with 8 bases aligning to TRBD2. Germline V gene sequence: CDR1 SGHVS, CDR2 FQNEAQ. This CDR3 is built from 15 residues. J gave up 5 bases and V 1 base, and 6 bases lay outside the gene matches. The CDR3 nucleotides read TGTGCCAGCAGCTTAGAAGGGACTAGTTTGGAGACCCAGTACTTC. It encodes CASSLEGTSLETQYF.

This chain links TRBV10-3 with TRBJ1-2; D is unresolved. The V end was cut by 2 bases, the J end by 8 bases, with 12 bases between. The CDR3 sequence is 13 residues long. Germline CDR1 is ENHRY and CDR2 is SYGVKD. The CDR3 region has the DNA TGTGCCATCAGTGAGAACCGGCCCAGCGGCTACACCTTC. It yields the protein CAISENRPSGYTF.

The chain carries TRBV2 and TRBJ2-7, with unresolved D. The V gene lost 2 bases and the J gene lost 6 bases, with 14 bases spanning the gap. CDR3 length: 14 residues. Per germline, CDR1 SNHLY and CDR2 FYNNEI. This chain's CDR3 is CASSETPANPEQYF. CDR3 bases: TGTGCCAGCAGTGAAACCCCCGCTAATCCCGAGCAGTACTTC.

With respect to this clone: The same CDR3 is also encoded by other DNA sequences in this sample. The chain combines TRBV5-1 with TRBJ1-4; 7 bases are a match to TRBD1. The V segment lost 2 bases and the J segment 3 bases; nucleotides outside the gene matches: 4. The CDR3 is 15 amino acids. Germline CDR1 and CDR2: SGHRS and YFSETQ. CDR3 nucleotides: TGCGCCAGCAGCTTATCGGGACAGCCTAATGAAAAACTGTTTTTT. Its protein product is CASSLSGQPNEKLFF.

This clone was picked up a small number of times. The V gene is TRBV19, the J gene TRBJ2-5; 10 nucleotides match TRBD1. The CDR3 totals 15 residues. The junction had 4 bases not matched to a gene; V was cut back by 5 bases and J by 1 base. CDR1 LNHDA and CDR2 SQIVND come from the germline V gene (reference sequence). The CDR3 coding sequence is TGTGCCAGTAGTCCGGGACAGGGGCCCCAAGAGACCCAGTACTTC. The encoded protein is CASSPGQGPQETQYF.

The rearrangement uses TRBV10-2 and TRBJ2-3, with 8 bases that match TRBD2. Germline V gene data show CDR1 as WSHSY and CDR2 as SAAADI. J lost 2 bases, V lost 2 bases, and 9 bases had no gene match. This CDR3 has 17 amino acids. CDR3 protein: CASSEPIAGSPTDTQYF. The CDR3, as DNA: TGCGCCAGCAGTGAGCCAATAGCGGGGTCCCCCACAGATACGCAGTATTTT.

The chain is built from TRBV27 and TRBJ2-5; 11 nucleotides agree with TRBD1. With the DNA end fitting TRBJ2-7 better, the J assignment may be wrong. The CDR3 covers 14 residues. CDR1 MNHEY and CDR2 SMNVEV come from the germline V gene (reference sequence). The CDR3 region is CASRGQGEFYEQYF. CDR3 DNA: TGTGCCAGCAGGGGACAGGGGGAGTTCTACGAGCAGTACTTC.

The V and J genes are TRBV5-1 and TRBJ2-3; 10 bases match TRBD2. Germline lookup yields CDR1 SGHRS and CDR2 YFSETQ. CDR3 length: 15 residues. With 5 bases clipped from V and 1 base from J, the junction kept 4 bases outside the gene matches. The CDR3 spells CASRWTSGGTDTQYF. CDR3 in DNA: TGCGCCAGCAGGTGGACTAGCGGAGGCACAGATACGCAGTATTTT.

The V and J genes are TRBV2 and TRBJ1-5; D may be TRBD1 (5 bases). Germline lookup yields CDR1 SNHLY and CDR2 FYNNEI. V gave up 7 bases and J gave up 7 bases, with 17 bases separating them. This CDR3 region has 14 residues. CDR3 protein: CASTSRGLGQPQHF. CDR3 DNA sequence: TGTGCCAGCACTTCGAGGGGTTTAGGGCAGCCCCAGCATTTT.